One sample yielded the 20 T cell receptor beta chains listed below, sequenced in a study of blood T cell repertoires in COVID-19. Only in-frame clones appear in the TCRdb table, and some are missing; sequencing was by immunoSEQ multiplex PCR. The sample includes fewer than 500,000 clones, roughly nine tenths of them seen just once. The sample comprised PBMCs or T cells enriched from blood (not recorded which). These receptors came from a man younger than 40 who had recovered from COVID-19.

The chain employs TRBV2 and TRBJ2-1; 9 bases fit TRBD1. V trimming: 4 bases; J trimming: 5 bases; junction bases outside the gene matches: 9. Per germline, CDR1 SNHLY and CDR2 FYNNEI. The CDR3 has 16 residues. The CDR3 region has the DNA TGTGCCAGCAGTGTTTGGCGGGACAGGGTCGACAATGAGCAGTTCTTC. Protein: CASSVWRDRVDNEQFF.

About this clone: The same CDR3 arises from other DNA sequences in this sample as well. This chain connects TRBV3-1 (or the pseudogene TRBV3-2) to TRBJ2-3, with unresolved D. In germline, CDR1 is LGHDT, CDR2 YNNKEL (reference sequence). CDR3 size: 12 residues. Trimming shortened V by 2 bases and J by 5 bases, and 5 bases separated the two germline ends. The CDR3 DNA follows: TGTGCCAGCAGCCAATCGGTAGATACGCAGTATTTT. Protein sequence: CASSQSVDTQYF.

The V and J genes are TRBV14 and TRBJ2-2; D uncertain. CDR1 is SGHDN, CDR2 FVKESK, per germline. The CDR3 has 13 amino acids. V gave up 4 bases and J gave up 6 bases, with 9 bases separating them. The CDR3 region has the DNA TGTGCCAGCAGCCCCTCTCCGGCCGGGGAGCTGTTTTTT. The encoded protein is CASSPSPAGELFF.

The rearrangement joins TRBV18 to TRBJ2-5, with D tentatively TRBD1 (6 bases). CDR1 KGHSH and CDR2 LQKENI come from the germline V gene. V lost 2 bases to trimming and J lost 5 bases, with 12 bases between them. The CDR3 covers 14 residues. CDR3 coding DNA: TGTGCCAGCTCACCAAGGACAGAGAGTGAGACCCAGTACTTC. Its translation: CASSPRTESETQYF.

The J gene is TRBJ1-5, the V gene TRBV30; TRBD1 matches at 8 bases. From germline, CDR1 is GTSNPN and CDR2 SVGIG (reference sequence). The trim removed 1 base at V and 6 bases at J, leaving 5 bases unmatched. The CDR3 has 14 residues. The CDR3 coding sequence is TGTGCCTGGAGTGGCAGGGGGCTCAGTCAGCCCCAGCATTTT. The encoded protein is CAWSGRGLSQPQHF.

V and J are TRBV28 and TRBJ2-1; TRBD2 might be the D (6 bases). The CDR3 consists of 15 residues. Germline loops: CDR1 MDHEN, CDR2 SYDVKM. The germline V and J ends were trimmed by 0 bases and 8 bases, with 14 bases remaining between them. The CDR3 is CASSLWRSGRDEQFF. As DNA, the CDR3 is TGTGCCAGCAGTTTATGGCGCAGCGGGCGAGATGAGCAGTTCTTC.

The chain has TRBV29-1 and TRBJ2-7; 9 bases match TRBD2. The CDR3 spans 14 residues. Germline-derived CDR1 and CDR2 are SQVTM and ANQGSEA. V dropped 4 bases and J dropped 1; count of bases not matched to a gene: 5. The CDR3 nucleotides are TGCAGCGTTGCCCCGCGGGAGGGTTCCTACGAGCAGTACTTC. Its protein is CSVAPREGSYEQYF.

V usage is TRBV5-1 and J usage is TRBJ1-1; the D is unclear. The germline V and J ends were trimmed by 2 bases and 0 bases, with 8 bases remaining between them. The CDR3 spans 14 residues. The germline gives CDR1 SGHRS, CDR2 YFSETQ. CDR3 nucleotide sequence: TGCGCCAGCAGCTTCTCAGTTTTGAACACTGAAGCTTTCTTT. Translation: CASSFSVLNTEAFF.

The chain employs TRBV5-1 and TRBJ1-1; D not resolved. Germline V gives CDR1 SGHRS, CDR2 YFSETQ. The CDR3 is 14 amino acids. V lost 2 bases and J 1 base, leaving 9 bases between the germline ends. DNA of the CDR3: TGCGCCAGCAGCTTCGAGGGCTCGAACACTGAAGCTTTCTTT. This translates into CASSFEGSNTEAFF.

The chain carries TRBV5-1 and TRBJ2-5; 10 nucleotides line up with TRBD2. CDR3 length: 15 amino acids. V lost 4 bases and J lost 3; bases outside the gene matches: 6. Per the germline V gene, CDR1 is SGHRS and CDR2 is YFSETQ. Here the CDR3 reads CASSPGTSAEETQYF. CDR3 DNA sequence: TGCGCCAGCAGCCCGGGGACTAGCGCTGAAGAGACCCAGTACTTC.

The gene calls are TRBV2 and TRBJ1-5; D is perhaps TRBD1 (6 bases). V gave up 7 bases and J gave up 6 bases, with 19 bases separating them. Germline CDR1 reads SNHLY; CDR2 reads FYNNEI. This CDR3 has 15 amino acids. This chain's CDR3 is CASNNRDMPLQPQHF. The DNA for the CDR3 is TGTGCCAGCAATAACCGGGACATGCCCCTTCAGCCCCAGCATTTT.

The rearrangement joins TRBV12-3 or TRBV12-4 to TRBJ1-1; maybe TRBD1 (6 bases). V lost 5 bases, J lost 4 bases, and 8 bases lay in between. CDR3 size: 12 residues. The CDR3 nucleotides read TGTGCCAGCAGTACACAGGGCACTGAAGCTTTCTTT. It specifies CASSTQGTEAFF.

The chain links TRBV28 to TRBJ2-4; TRBD2 matches at 8 bases. Unmatched junction bases numbered 3, after V lost 5 bases and J lost 3 bases. The germline V gene encodes CDR1 MDHEN and CDR2 SYDVKM. The CDR3 sequence is 14 residues long. CDR3 region: CASSPSGSKNIQYF. CDR3 bases: TGTGCCAGCAGTCCCAGCGGGAGCAAAAACATTCAGTACTTC.

The CDR3 loop is CASSLQGRSELFF. The CDR3 DNA reads as TGCGCCAGCAGTTTACAGGGAAGGTCGGAGCTGTTTTTT. This chain joins TRBV10-1 and TRBJ2-2; D may be TRBD1 (6 bases). The V and J ends lost 5 bases and 10 bases respectively, with 14 bases between them. This CDR3 has 13 amino acids. Germline V gene sequence: CDR1 WNHNN, CDR2 SYGVQD (reference sequence).

The rearrangement uses TRBV19 and TRBJ2-3; D is perhaps TRBD1 (6 bases). The CDR3 is 15 residues long. From germline, CDR1 is LNHDA and CDR2 SQIVND (reference sequence). V lost 5 bases and J lost 1, with 13 bases in between. Here the CDR3 DNA reads TGTGCCAGTAGTGGGGGCACTATCCGCACAGATACGCAGTATTTT. Its protein is CASSGGTIRTDTQYF. Filled out from reference TRBV19 and TRBJ2-3, the complete variable domain reads DGGITQSPKYLFRKEGQNVTLSCEQNLNHDAMYWYRQDPGQGLRLIYYSQIVNDFQKGDIAEGYSVSREKKESFPLTVTSAQKNPTAFYLCASSGGTIRTDTQYFGPGTRLTVL.

This chain joins TRBV5-1 and TRBJ2-1; D perhaps matches TRBD2 (5 bases). The CDR3 sequence is 12 residues long. Germline CDR1 and CDR2: SGHRS and YFSETQ. V shed 4 bases and J shed 9 bases, with 11 bases lying between them. CDR3 region: CASSPEAAEQFF. In DNA form, the CDR3 reads TGCGCCAGCAGCCCGGAGGCGGCTGAGCAGTTCTTC.

This chain links TRBV6-5 with TRBJ1-3, with 8 bases aligning to TRBD1. The CDR3 is 12 amino acids. CDR1 is MNHEY and CDR2 is SVGAGI in the germline V gene. CDR3 in DNA: TGTGCGCTACAGGGGGCTGGAAACACCATATATTTT. Translated: CALQGAGNTIYF.

The chain links TRBV2 to TRBJ1-1; 8 bases are a match to TRBD1. The CDR3 runs 13 residues. The germline gives CDR1 SNHLY, CDR2 FYNNEI. The junction had 4 bases not matched to a gene; V was cut back by 10 bases and J by 0 bases. The CDR3 reads CATGGPMNTEAFF. The CDR3, as DNA: TGTGCCACAGGGGGCCCGATGAACACTGAAGCTTTCTTT.

This clone showed up just once. The chain joins TRBV4-1 to TRBJ2-1; 8 bases fit TRBD2. The germline V gene encodes CDR1 MGHRA and CDR2 YSYEKL. This CDR3 is built from 13 residues. With V trimmed by 4 bases and J by 8 bases, 4 bases remained unmatched. CDR3 bases: TGCGCCAGCAGCCCCCAAGCGGGGGATGAGCAGTTCTTC. This codes for CASSPQAGDEQFF.

The chain links TRBV29-1 to TRBJ2-4; D remains ambiguous. V was trimmed by 7 bases and J by 1 base, leaving 11 bases between them. The length of the CDR3 is 13 residues. Per the germline V gene, CDR1 is SQVTM and CDR2 is ANQGSEA. This CDR3 is CSAIRSAKNIQYF. CDR3 in DNA: TGCAGCGCTATCAGGTCGGCCAAAAACATTCAGTACTTC.